Listed here are 28 T cell receptor beta chains from one sample, sequenced in a study of Tregs in tolerant kidney transplant recipients. The protocol was immunoSEQ multiplex PCR, while the TCRdb copy is restricted to in-frame clones and leaves out a portion. The sample shows some 90,000 clones, approximately 90% of them seen only once. The sample comprised CD8+ T cells from blood. These receptors were obtained from a human donor in good health.

CDR3 in amino acids: CASSQDPDINYGYTF. Written as DNA, the CDR3 is TGCGCCAGCAGCCAAGACCCCGACATAAACTATGGCTACACCTTC. The chain employs TRBV4-1 and TRBJ1-2; D remains ambiguous. Trimming removed 0 bases from V and 2 bases from J, with 10 bases in between. CDR3 size: 15 residues. In germline, CDR1 is MGHRA, CDR2 YSYEKL.

The rearrangement joins TRBV19 to TRBJ2-7; D ambiguous. Germline loops: CDR1 LNHDA, CDR2 SQIVND (reference sequence). CDR3 length: 13 residues. The germline V and J ends were trimmed by 5 bases and 0 bases, with 8 bases remaining between them. The CDR3 is CASSPKSSYEQYF. CDR3 nucleotides: TGTGCCAGTAGTCCCAAGAGCTCCTACGAGCAGTACTTC.

The V gene is TRBV9, the J gene TRBJ2-5, with 7 bases aligning to TRBD2. Losses at the gene ends were 3 bases for V and 5 bases for J; bases not matched to a gene: 4. Looked up from germline, CDR1 is SGDLS and CDR2 is YYNGEE. The length of the CDR3 is 13 residues. CDR3 sequence reads: CASSGGLKETQYF. DNA for the CDR3: TGTGCCAGCAGCGGGGGACTAAAGGAGACCCAGTACTTC.

The chain couples TRBV14 to TRBJ1-1, with 12 nucleotides matching TRBD1. The CDR3 runs to 17 residues. The V and J ends lost 4 bases and 4 bases, in that order; junction bases with no gene match: 10. In germline, CDR1 is SGHDN, CDR2 FVKESK. CDR3 nucleotide sequence: TGTGCCAGCAGCCCTTGGGGGGACAGGGGGCCGGGCACTGAAGCTTTCTTT. Translated, it gives CASSPWGDRGPGTEAFF.

The rearrangement uses TRBV5-1 and TRBJ2-1; D uncertain. This CDR3 contains 13 residues. Germline V gives CDR1 SGHRS, CDR2 YFSETQ. Trimming stripped 5 bases from V and 0 bases from J, with 6 bases between. The CDR3 nucleotides read TGCGCCAGCAGAAGCAGCTCCTACAATGAGCAGTTCTTC. Translating it yields CASRSSSYNEQFF.

This clone was recorded many times. DNA for the CDR3: TGTGCCAGCAGCTTAGGGGCCAACTACGAGCAGTACTTC. It specifies CASSLGANYEQYF. J is TRBJ2-7 and V is TRBV11-2, with unresolved D. In germline, CDR1 is SGHAT, CDR2 FQNNGV. V was pared by 1 base and J by 3 bases, with 7 bases between. CDR3 size: 13 residues.

This clone was detected a few times. The V call is TRBV6-6, the J call TRBJ2-3; the match to TRBD2 covers 10 bases. V dropped 6 bases and J dropped 2; count of bases not matched to a gene: 5. This CDR3 comprises 15 residues. CDR1 MNHNY and CDR2 SVGAGI come from the germline V gene (reference sequence). CDR3 sequence (DNA): TGTGCCAGCAGACCCGGGACTAGCGACACAGATACGCAGTATTTT. It codes for CASRPGTSDTDTQYF.

The rearrangement joins TRBV9 to TRBJ1-3; D gene unclear. Trimming left V 7 bases short and J 0 bases short, with 2 bases between. Germline loops: CDR1 SGDLS, CDR2 YYNGEE. The CDR3 contains 11 residues. CDR3 coding DNA: TGTGCCAGCCGCTCTGGAAACACCATATATTTT. Protein sequence: CASRSGNTIYF.

The sample holds one count of this clone. This chain connects TRBV7-9 to TRBJ2-1; 8 bases align to TRBD2. Per the germline V gene, CDR1 is SEHNR and CDR2 is FQNEAQ (reference sequence). Trimming took 2 bases from V and 3 from J; bases not matched to a gene: 6. The CDR3 length is 16 residues. The CDR3 DNA is TGTGCCAGCAGCTTACTTACTAGCGGCCTCTACAATGAGCAGTTCTTC. Translated: CASSLLTSGLYNEQFF.

The chain is built from TRBV2 and TRBJ1-2, with D possibly matching TRBD1 (5 bases). The length of the CDR3 is 15 residues. Germline assignment: CDR1 SNHLY and CDR2 FYNNEI. The V and J ends lost 2 bases and 2 bases respectively, with 12 bases between them. CDR3 protein: CASSELRGANYGYTF. As DNA, the CDR3 is TGTGCCAGCAGTGAATTACGGGGCGCCAACTATGGCTACACCTTC.

V and J are TRBV29-1 and TRBJ2-7, with unresolved D. Germline V lookup: CDR1 SQVTM, CDR2 ANQGSEA. The V end lost 5 bases, the J end lost 5 bases, and 13 bases lay between the germline ends. This CDR3 has 12 amino acids. The CDR3 DNA reads TGCAGCGTTAGCGACCGAACTAACGAGCAGTACTTC. Encoded protein: CSVSDRTNEQYF.

The V gene is TRBV9, the J gene TRBJ2-3, with D possibly matching TRBD2 (7 bases). This CDR3 is 14 amino acids long. Trimming left V 0 bases short and J 4 bases short, with 9 bases between. Looked up from germline, CDR1 is SGDLS and CDR2 is YYNGEE. As DNA, the CDR3 is TGTGCCAGCAGCGTAGCGGGGGGCTCAGATACGCAGTATTTT. This gives the protein CASSVAGGSDTQYF.

V gene TRBV2 combines with J gene TRBJ1-5; D remains unclear. Trimming removed 4 bases at V and 3 bases at J, with 7 bases between. Germline CDR1 SNHLY, CDR2 FYNNEI. The CDR3 runs to 13 residues. Here the CDR3 DNA reads TGTGCCAGCAGTGGACCCGCCAATCAGCCCCAGCATTTT. The encoded protein is CASSGPANQPQHF.

This chain connects TRBV6-1 to TRBJ2-7; D is tentatively TRBD1 or TRBD2 (5 bases each). The CDR3 length is 15 residues. Germline lookup yields CDR1 MNHNS and CDR2 SASEGT. Trimming shortened V by 6 bases and J by 2 bases, and 17 bases separated the two germline ends. CDR3 residues: CASRESRDPAYEQYF. CDR3 nucleotide sequence: TGTGCCAGCAGAGAGAGCCGGGACCCAGCCTACGAGCAGTACTTC.

The V and J genes are TRBV18 and TRBJ2-1, with TRBD1 identical over 8 bases. CDR1 and CDR2 (germline): KGHSH, LQKENI. V lost 2 bases to trimming and J lost 6 bases; unmatched junction nucleotides: 9. The CDR3 is 16 amino acids. CDR3 in DNA: TGTGCCAGCTCACCATCGGACAGGGCCATTCTCAATGAGCAGTTCTTC. Translating gives CASSPSDRAILNEQFF.

The J gene is TRBJ1-2, the V gene TRBV30; D gene uncertain. Germline V gene lookup returns CDR1 GTSNPN and CDR2 SVGIG (reference sequence). Trimming left V 0 bases short and J 4 bases short, with 15 bases between. This CDR3 is built from 15 residues. The CDR3 nucleotides read TGTGCCTGGAGTGTAGGTTCCGGGCCCTTCTATGGCTACACCTTC. Protein product: CAWSVGSGPFYGYTF.

The rearrangement joins TRBV7-9 to TRBJ2-1; TRBD2 is a possible D gene (8 bases). The germline gives CDR1 SEHNR, CDR2 FQNEAQ (reference sequence). The V gene lost 1 base and the J gene lost 9 bases, with 16 bases spanning the gap. This CDR3 has 15 amino acids. Here the CDR3 DNA reads TGTGCCAGCAGCTTAGAAGGGGGCGCGGGAGGTGAGCAGTTCTTC. Residues: CASSLEGGAGGEQFF.

This clone occurred a few times. CDR3 in DNA: TGTGCCAGCAGCGTAGGAGGAAGCAATCAGCCCCAGCATTTT. Translation: CASSVGGSNQPQHF. The J gene is TRBJ1-5, the V gene TRBV9; D is ambiguous. Trimming stripped 0 bases from V and 1 base from J, with 5 bases between. This CDR3 region has 14 residues. Germline assignment: CDR1 SGDLS and CDR2 YYNGEE.

The table lists this clone with a count of one. The CDR3 protein is CASSVAGVGYEQYF. The CDR3 DNA reads as TGTGCCAGCAGCGTAGCAGGGGTCGGCTACGAGCAGTACTTC. The J gene is TRBJ2-7, the V gene TRBV9; D perhaps matches TRBD1 (6 bases). This CDR3 is 14 amino acids long. Germline CDR1 reads SGDLS; CDR2 reads YYNGEE. V lost 0 bases and J lost 3, with 10 bases in between.

The rearrangement joins TRBV6-1 to TRBJ2-7; D is ambiguous. This CDR3 contains 13 residues. Germline V lookup: CDR1 MNHNS, CDR2 SASEGT. Trimming shortened V by 3 bases and J by 7 bases, and 13 bases separated the two germline ends. CDR3 amino acids: CASSDNEVREQYF. The CDR3 DNA reads as TGTGCCAGCAGTGACAATGAGGTGAGGGAGCAGTACTTC.

The chain links TRBV2 to TRBJ1-2; TRBD1 matches 11 bases. J gave up 12 bases and V 4 bases, and 13 bases lay outside the gene matches. The CDR3 covers 15 residues. Per the germline V gene, CDR1 is SNHLY and CDR2 is FYNNEI. DNA of the CDR3: TGTGCCAGCAGTGCCTCCGCCGGGACAGGGGGAAGCGACACCTTC. As protein: CASSASAGTGGSDTF. The entire variable domain, with the rest obtained from reference TRBV2 and TRBJ1-2, is as follows: EPEVTQTPSHQVTQMGQEVILRCVPISNHLYFYWYRQILGQKVEFLVSFYNNEISEKSEIFDDQFSVERPDGSNFTLKIRSTKLEDSAMYFCASSASAGTGGSDTFGSGTRLTVV.

The chain links TRBV19 to TRBJ2-2; D is undetermined. This CDR3 contains 16 residues. The germline gives CDR1 LNHDA, CDR2 SQIVND (reference sequence). V was cut by 0 bases and J by 0 bases, with 8 bases left in between. CDR3 protein: CASSIEGQTNTGELFF. The CDR3 region has the DNA TGTGCCAGTAGTATAGAAGGTCAGACGAACACCGGGGAGCTGTTTTTT.

The rearrangement uses TRBV14 and TRBJ2-7; 7 bases are shared with TRBD2. CDR1 is SGHDN and CDR2 is FVKESK in the germline V gene. This CDR3 region has 14 residues. Trimming took 1 base from V and 2 from J; bases not matched to a gene: 2. The CDR3 DNA reads TGTGCCAGCAGCCAAGTTAGCGGGCCCTACGAGCAGTACTTC. This sequence encodes CASSQVSGPYEQYF.

J is TRBJ2-2 and V is TRBV27; 16 bases agree with TRBD2. Germline lookup yields CDR1 MNHEY and CDR2 SMNVEV (reference sequence). Trimming at V came to 3 bases and at J to 5 bases, leaving 9 bases not matched to a gene. CDR3 length equals 19 residues. The CDR3 is CASSFPGTSGRVSTGELFF. The CDR3 DNA reads as TGTGCCAGCAGTTTCCCCGGGACTAGCGGGAGGGTCAGTACCGGGGAGCTGTTTTTT.

The rearrangement uses TRBV11-3 and TRBJ2-5; D is undetermined. Germline V lookup: CDR1 SGHNT, CDR2 YENEEA. This CDR3 comprises 13 residues. The V end was cut by 5 bases, the J end by 5 bases, with 12 bases between. CDR3 amino acids: CASSPTSRETQYF. CDR3 DNA: TGTGCCAGCAGCCCGACGAGCCGGGAGACCCAGTACTTC.

The V and J genes are TRBV7-3 and TRBJ1-5; 11 nucleotides line up with TRBD1. The CDR3 sequence is 15 residues long. The junction had 7 bases not matched to a gene; V was cut back by 5 bases and J by 7 bases. Looked up from germline, CDR1 is SGHTA and CDR2 is FQGTGA. CDR3 bases: TGTGCCAGCAGCCAGGACAGGGGGCCGTCCCAGCCCCAGCATTTT. Encoded protein: CASSQDRGPSQPQHF.

V and J are TRBV4-3 and TRBJ2-7; no clear D. V was trimmed by 3 bases and J by 2 bases, leaving 2 bases between them. Germline values: CDR1 LGHNA, CDR2 YSLEER. The length of the CDR3 is 11 residues. In DNA form, the CDR3 reads TGCGCCAGCAGCCAGGCCTACGAGCAGTACTTC. As protein: CASSQAYEQYF.

The chain links TRBV6-4 to TRBJ2-1; 9 nucleotides align to TRBD2. The germline V gene encodes CDR1 MRHNA and CDR2 SNTAGT. Trimming at V came to 4 bases and at J to 6 bases, leaving 10 bases not matched to a gene. The CDR3 has 16 amino acids. The CDR3 loop reads CASSVLAGDRVNEQFF. In DNA, the CDR3 is TGTGCCAGCAGTGTGTTAGCGGGGGACCGTGTCAATGAGCAGTTCTTC.